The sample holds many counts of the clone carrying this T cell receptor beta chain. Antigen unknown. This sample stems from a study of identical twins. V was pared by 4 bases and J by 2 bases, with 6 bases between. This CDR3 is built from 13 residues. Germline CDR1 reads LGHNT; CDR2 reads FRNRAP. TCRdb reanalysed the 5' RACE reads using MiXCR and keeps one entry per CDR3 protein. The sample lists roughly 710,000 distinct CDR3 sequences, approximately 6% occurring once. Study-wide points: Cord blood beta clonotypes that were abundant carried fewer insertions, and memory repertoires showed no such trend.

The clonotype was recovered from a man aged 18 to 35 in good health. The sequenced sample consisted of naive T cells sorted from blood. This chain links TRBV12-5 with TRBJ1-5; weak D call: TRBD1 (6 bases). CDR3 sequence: CASGSGGNQPQHF. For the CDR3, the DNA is TGTGCTAGTGGTTCAGGGGGCAATCAGCCCCAGCATTTT.